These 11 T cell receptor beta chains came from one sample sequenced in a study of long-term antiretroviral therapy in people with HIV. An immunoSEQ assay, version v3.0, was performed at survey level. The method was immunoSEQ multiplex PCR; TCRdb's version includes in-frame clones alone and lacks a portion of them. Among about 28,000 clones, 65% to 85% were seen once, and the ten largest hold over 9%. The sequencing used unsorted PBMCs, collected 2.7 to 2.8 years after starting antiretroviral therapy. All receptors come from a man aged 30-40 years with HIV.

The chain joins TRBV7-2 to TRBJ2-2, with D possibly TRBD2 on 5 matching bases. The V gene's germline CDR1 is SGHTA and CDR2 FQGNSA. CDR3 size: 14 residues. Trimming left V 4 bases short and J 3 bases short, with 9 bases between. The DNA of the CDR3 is TGTGCCAGCAGCTCCAGGACTGACACCGGGGAGCTGTTTTTT. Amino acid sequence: CASSSRTDTGELFF.

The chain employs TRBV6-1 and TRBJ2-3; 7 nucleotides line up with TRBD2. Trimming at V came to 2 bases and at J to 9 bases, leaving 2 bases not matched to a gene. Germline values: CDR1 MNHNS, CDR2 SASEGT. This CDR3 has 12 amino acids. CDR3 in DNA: TGTGCCAGCAGTGAAACGCGGGAGACGCAGTATTTT. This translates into CASSETRETQYF.

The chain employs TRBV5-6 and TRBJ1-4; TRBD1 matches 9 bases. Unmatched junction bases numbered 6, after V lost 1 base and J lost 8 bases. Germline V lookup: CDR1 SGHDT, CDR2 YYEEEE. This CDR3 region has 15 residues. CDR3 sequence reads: CASSLLVTGGEKLFF. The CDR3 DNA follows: TGTGCCAGCAGCTTGTTAGTGACAGGGGGAGAAAAACTGTTTTTT.

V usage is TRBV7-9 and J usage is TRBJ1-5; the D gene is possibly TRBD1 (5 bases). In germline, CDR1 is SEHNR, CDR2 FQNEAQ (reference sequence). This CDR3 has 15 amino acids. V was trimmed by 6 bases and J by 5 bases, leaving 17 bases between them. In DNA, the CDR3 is TGTGCCAGCAGAGGGGCCCGGGCCACCGATCAGCCCCAGCATTTT. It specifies CASRGARATDQPQHF.

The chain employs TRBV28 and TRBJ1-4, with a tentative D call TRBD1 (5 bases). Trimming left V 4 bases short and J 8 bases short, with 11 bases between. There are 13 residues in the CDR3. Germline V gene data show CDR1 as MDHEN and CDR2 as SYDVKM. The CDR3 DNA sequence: TGTGCCAGCAGTTCCGGGGGGAGGGAAAAACTGTTTTTT. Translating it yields CASSSGGREKLFF.

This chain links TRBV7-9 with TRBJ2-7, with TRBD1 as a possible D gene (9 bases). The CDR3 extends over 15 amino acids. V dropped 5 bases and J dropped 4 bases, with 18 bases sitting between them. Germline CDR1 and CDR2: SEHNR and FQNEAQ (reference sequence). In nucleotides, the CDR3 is TGTGCCAGCAGCCCGGGAGGGACAGGGACTTACGAGCAGTACTTC. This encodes CASSPGGTGTYEQYF.

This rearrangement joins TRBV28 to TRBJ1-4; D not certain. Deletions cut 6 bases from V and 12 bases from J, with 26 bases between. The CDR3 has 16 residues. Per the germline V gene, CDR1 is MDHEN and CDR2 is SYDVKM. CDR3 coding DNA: TGTGCCAGCAGCCCAATTATACGGGATTCTTTGCGAGAACTGTTTTTT. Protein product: CASSPIIRDSLRELFF.

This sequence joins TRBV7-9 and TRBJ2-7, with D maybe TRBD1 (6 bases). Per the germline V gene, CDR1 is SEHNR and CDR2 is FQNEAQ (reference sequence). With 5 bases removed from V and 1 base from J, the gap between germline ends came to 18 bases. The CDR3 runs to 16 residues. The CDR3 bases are TGTGCCAGCAGCCCTCAAGGGACACCGGGATCCTACGAGCAGTACTTC. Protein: CASSPQGTPGSYEQYF.

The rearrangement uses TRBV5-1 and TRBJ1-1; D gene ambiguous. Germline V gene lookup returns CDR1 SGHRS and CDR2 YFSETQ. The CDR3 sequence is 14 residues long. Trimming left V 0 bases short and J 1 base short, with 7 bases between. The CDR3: CASSLATTNTEAFF. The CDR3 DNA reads TGCGCCAGCAGCTTGGCCACGACGAACACTGAAGCTTTCTTT. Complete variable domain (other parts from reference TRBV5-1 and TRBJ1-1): KAGVTQTPRYLIKTRGQQVTLSCSPISGHRSVSWYQQTPGQGLQFLFEYFSETQRNKGNFPGRFSGRQFSNSRSEMNVSTLELGDSALYLCASSLATTNTEAFFGQGTRLTVV.

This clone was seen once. CDR3 protein: CAWSKDAQPQHF. CDR3 DNA sequence: TGTGCCTGGAGTAAGGACGCTCAGCCCCAGCATTTT. The V call is TRBV30, the J call TRBJ1-5, with unresolved D. This CDR3 is 12 amino acids long. Deletions cut 2 bases from V and 6 bases from J, with 8 bases between. Per the germline V gene, CDR1 is GTSNPN and CDR2 is SVGIG (reference sequence). The whole variable domain, filled in from reference TRBV30 and TRBJ1-5, reads SQTIHQWPATLVQPVGSPLSLECTVEGTSNPNLYWYRQAAGRGLQLLFYSVGIGQISSEVPQNLSASRPQDRQFILSSKKLLLSDSGFYLCAWSKDAQPQHFGDGTRLSIL.

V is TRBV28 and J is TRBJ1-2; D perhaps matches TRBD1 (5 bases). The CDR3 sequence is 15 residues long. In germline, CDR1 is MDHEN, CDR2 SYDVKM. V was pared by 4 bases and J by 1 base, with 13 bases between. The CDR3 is CASSSTGRLNYGYTF. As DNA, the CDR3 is TGTGCCAGCAGTTCTACAGGACGTCTTAACTATGGCTACACCTTC.